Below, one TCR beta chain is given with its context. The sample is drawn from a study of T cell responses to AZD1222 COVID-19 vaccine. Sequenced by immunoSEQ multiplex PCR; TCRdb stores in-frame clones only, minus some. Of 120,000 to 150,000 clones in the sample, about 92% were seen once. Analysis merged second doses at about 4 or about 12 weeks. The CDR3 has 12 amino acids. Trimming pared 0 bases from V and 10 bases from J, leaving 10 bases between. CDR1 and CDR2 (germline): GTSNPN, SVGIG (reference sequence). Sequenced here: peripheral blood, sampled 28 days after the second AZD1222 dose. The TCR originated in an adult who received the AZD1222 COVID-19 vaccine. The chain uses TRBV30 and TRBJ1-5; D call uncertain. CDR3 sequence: CAWSVLLGPQHF. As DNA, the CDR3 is TGTGCCTGGAGTGTATTGTTGGGCCCCCAGCATTTT.